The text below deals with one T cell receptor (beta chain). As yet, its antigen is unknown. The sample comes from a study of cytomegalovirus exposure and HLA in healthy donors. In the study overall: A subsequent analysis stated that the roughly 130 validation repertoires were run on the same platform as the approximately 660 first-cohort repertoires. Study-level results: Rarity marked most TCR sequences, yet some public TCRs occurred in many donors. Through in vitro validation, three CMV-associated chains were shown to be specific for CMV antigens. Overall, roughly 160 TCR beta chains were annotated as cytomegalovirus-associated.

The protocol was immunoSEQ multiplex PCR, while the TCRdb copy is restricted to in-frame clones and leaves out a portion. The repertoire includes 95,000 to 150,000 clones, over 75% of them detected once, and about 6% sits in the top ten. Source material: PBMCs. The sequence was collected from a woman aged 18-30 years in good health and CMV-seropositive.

CDR3 nucleotide sequence: TGTGCCAGCAGTGTAACCGGGACAACGATCCAAGAGACCCAGTACTTC. Its protein product is CASSVTGTTIQETQYF. The genes are TRBV9 and TRBJ2-5; possible D gene TRBD1, 6 bases. Germline assignment: CDR1 SGDLS and CDR2 YYNGEE. The CDR3 has 16 amino acids. Deletions cut 5 bases from V and 1 base from J, with 18 bases between.